The T cell receptor beta chain under discussion was sequenced for a study of T cell responses to AZD1222 COVID-19 vaccine. Using immunoSEQ multiplex PCR, the repertoire was profiled, and TCRdb retains in-frame clones only, with some absent. The sample lists approximately 82,000 clones; 90% were seen once. The TCR comes from an adult in good health. The sequenced sample was peripheral blood, obtained on day 0 of AZD1222 vaccination.

CDR3 coding DNA: TGCGCCAGCAGTGGATCGGACAGGATTAGCTCCTACAATGAGCAGTTCTTC. Protein sequence: CASSGSDRISSYNEQFF. The chain joins TRBV10-1 to TRBJ2-1; 7 positions match TRBD1. After removal of 4 bases from V and 0 bases from J, the junction contained 9 bases not matched to a gene. Germline lookup yields CDR1 WNHNN and CDR2 SYGVQD (reference sequence). This CDR3 is 17 amino acids long.